The sequence of this T cell receptor beta chain was determined in a study of cytomegalovirus exposure and HLA in healthy donors (dated by TCRdb to 2016 to 2017). With regard to the full study: According to an earlier analysis of around 600 of the donors, about 170 million T cells yielded over 100 million unique TCR beta sequences and 276 Gb of sequence data. Among approximately 370 genotyped donors of the cohort, an average of approximately 240,000 unique TCR beta nucleotide sequences was sequenced per donor, of which about 18% were non-productive. Typing coverage differed by locus: A, B, C, DRB1 and DQB1 were typed in about 620-630 donors, DQA1 in about 500, DPA1 in roughly 590, and DPB1 in around 440. A later genetic analysis took genome-wide SNP genotypes for about 55% of the roughly 670 donors and used that subset as a discovery cohort. The study aimed to test whether signatures of past pathogen exposure could be identified by cataloging public T cell receptors. Every discovery cohort repertoire had been produced on one sequencing platform. Using immunosequencing, the study profiled T cell repertoires from approximately 700 subjects and related those repertoires to cytomegalovirus serostatus. To decide whether each TCR beta V gene segment behaved as functional or pseudogenic, an earlier analysis of approximately 590 of the donors relied on high-throughput TCR beta sequencing. A handful of DR-DQ haplotypes were handled as single units for association and clustering because linkage in the cohort was strong. The later analysis used no new phenotypic data to find candidate immune exposures, relying instead on TCR beta sequences and their occurrence across donors. In addition to the first cohort of 666 subjects, a separate validation cohort of approximately 110 different subjects was used. HLA typing included class I and class II loci at four-digit resolution. An early release that covered 640 HLA-typed donors contained about 300 gigabases of sequencing data and around 85 million unique TCR sequences. A later analysis re-analyzed previously published TCR beta repertoires from roughly 600 donors and added high-resolution HLA genotyping to study TCR occurrence patterns. Donor age, sex, ethnicity and CMV serostatus were compiled alongside the repertoire data. The study combined high-throughput TCR immunosequencing, statistical association of individual TCRs with disease status, and machine learning to predict cytomegalovirus infection status. Of the 398 genotyped donors, 80% to 90% were placed in the genetic ancestry cluster associated with self-reported Caucasian donors.

The cohort comprised some 700 healthy bone marrow donors. Cohort members were all nominally healthy when sampled, although unrecorded immune exposures were likely present. The donor was CMV seronegative and belonged to the group of over 350 seronegative cohort members. A peripheral blood sample was collected from each donor, and TCR beta sequencing was performed on peripheral blood mononuclear cells. The Qiagen DNeasy Blood Extraction Kit was used to extract genomic DNA from the blood cell samples. Preparation of the library involved the immunoSEQ multiplex PCR assay. For the multiplex PCR, a mixture combining 60 forward primers for TCR Vbeta segments and 13 reverse primers for TCR Jbeta segments was used. Amplification of the CDR3 region of rearranged TCR beta genes was performed with a multiplex PCR assay on genomic DNA. Amplified TCR beta libraries were sequenced as 87-base-pair reads on the Illumina HiSeq System. In the paper's pipeline: In a later analysis, some 80 million unique TCR beta chains were counted across the 500 to 850 repertoires, and roughly 10 million of these chains were shared by at least two donors. To remove PCR and sequencing errors, raw reads were error-corrected and collapsed into unique sequences using a nearest-neighbor algorithm that merged closely related sequences. Alignment of CDR3 sequences to IMGT reference sequences was used to assign V, D and J gene segments. For a sequence to be retained, a match of at least six nucleotides to both a V gene segment and a J gene segment was required. Rearrangements were called productive when the CDR3 lacked stop codons and stayed in frame with V and J; all others were non-productive. CDR3 was defined by IMGT convention, running from the second conserved V-encoded cysteine to the conserved J-encoded phenylalanine. The earlier analysis of about 590 of the donors excluded sequences that lacked an unambiguous match to a single V gene segment. In an earlier analysis of almost 600 of the donors, a V segment was called functional when productive rearrangements were above 56.7%, and segregating when the standard deviation between donors exceeded 5%. A statistical classification framework was built for diagnosing cytomegalovirus status from the catalog of TCR beta chain sequences. In a later analysis, TCR nucleotide sequences were compared against IMGT/GENE-DB human TR gene sequences so that V and J genes could be assigned. Using the TCRdist pipeline, a later analysis assigned CDR3 sequences along with most-parsimonious VDJ recombination scenarios. A later analysis defined each TCR beta chain by its CDR3 amino acid sequence plus V-gene family, and excluded reads lacking a unique V-gene family. In a later analysis, a few hundred highly shared, low-generation-probability nucleotide sequences were removed to address suspected cross-contamination and a sequencing artifact. For each public chain, a later analysis derived a clonal expansion index from normalized ranks of inferred template counts within each repertoire. Generation probabilities in a later analysis came from a VDJ recombination model fitted to out-of-frame rearrangements, and those results were checked against IGoR. In a later analysis, hypergeometric tests were used to score TCR-TCR, TCR-HLA and TCR-CMV co-occurrence, with a repertoire-size bias correction applied to TCR pairs. To estimate false discovery rates, a later analysis permuted the HLA or CMV assignments 20 times. In a later analysis, co-occurring TCRs were grouped using DBSCAN, and TCRdist sequence similarity was added for clustering within HLA-allele-positive subsets. For co-occurrence clustering, repertoires with fewer than 30,000 or more than 120,000 public chains were excluded, along with 5 or 6 repertoires with anomalous nucleotide sharing. TCRdb took this table from immuneACCESS and kept in-frame rearrangements with V and J called. Such tables lack part of the clones; where checked against another copy, unresolved V genes explain under half of the gap, and the rest is unexplained. V and J calls and clone size come straight from that table; D and trimming were deduced from the DNA. This sample is represented by a few hundred thousand clones; roughly 80% of them were singletons. The ten largest clones take up around 0.2% of the sample.

V is cut back by 5 bases and J by 4 bases, with 3 bases in the junction unmatched. For CDR1 and CDR2, the germline V gene (reference sequence) lists SEHNR and FQNEAQ. Taken from cysteine to phenylalanine, the CDR3 has 13 residues. The kept DNA is CDR3 alone, 39 bases in frame from the first base. This clone was recorded only once. Its antigen is not yet known. There are no base qualities to consult, and no much larger clone falls within one base. Study-wide findings and limitations: Most TCR sequences were seen in very few donors, while some public TCRs were found in many individuals. Sequencing depth was assumed to be roughly uniform across donors in the presence/absence analyses, though that assumption may not hold. When HLA alleles, especially DR and DQ, strongly co-occurred, TCR associations were difficult to assign to individual alleles. In both the original and validation cohorts, the classifier was reported to diagnose cytomegalovirus status with high specificity and sensitivity. It was suggested by the authors that the approach could potentially be generalized to other disease states and immunological phenotypes. Because HLA typing was unavailable for some donors at each locus, only the typed subset was used in association tests. In this cohort, only TCR beta chains were sequenced, and detectable features were limited by the absence of alpha or paired-chain data. In an earlier analysis of approximately 600 of the donors, most TCR beta V segments were observed in productive rearrangements about 87% or about 30% of the time, broadly matching IMGT annotations. A few of the identified cytomegalovirus-associated TCR beta chains were confirmed in vitro to be specific for cytomegalovirus antigens. A group of highly shared sequence variants was considered likely to be a technical artifact of the sequencing pipeline. Because counts were too low, 15 to 20 rarely observed V segments, including chromosome 9 orphons, were excluded from the earlier analysis of some 540 of the donors. Specific HLA alleles were associated with 15,000 to 20,000 TCR beta sequences at a false discovery rate of 0.05 in a later analysis. V-gene and J-gene trimming of TCR beta chains was associated with a missense DCLRE1C variant in a later genetic analysis, and the association was replicated in an independent cohort. Correlated functional status among segregating V segments might be attributable to linkage disequilibrium, but an unknown experimental factor could not be ruled out. Immune exposure information for the cohort was limited to CMV serostatus. A further reported finding was that TCR beta sequences accurately predicted the HLA-A and HLA-B alleles for most subjects in the first cohort. A later analysis found that most CMV-associated TCR beta chains appeared HLA-restricted, with HLA associations seemingly driven largely by CMV exposure. In a later analysis, several top co-occurrence clusters were reported to appear linked to parvovirus B19, influenza, CMV and Epstein-Barr virus. According to a later analysis, TCR association rates differed among HLA loci, with DRB1 alleles showing the most associated TCRs and HLA-C alleles showing the fewest. A total of fewer than 200 TCR beta chains were listed by the study as associated with cytomegalovirus. A later analysis found that HLA-associated TCR beta chains were more clonally expanded and had lower generation probabilities than equally common non-associated chains. Because the 87-base-pair reads could not distinguish some IMGT-functional V segments, including TRBV6-2 and TRBV6-3, those segments were excluded. In a later genetic analysis, fewer N-insertions in productive TCRs were reported among donors in an Asian-associated ancestry cluster than the approximately 710-donor mean.

The receptor chain draws on TRBV7-9 and TRBJ1-1, with 8 bases in between that match TRBD1. The sequenced material came from PBMCs. The receptor was isolated from a girl aged 2 to 10 in good health and CMV-seronegative. The CDR3 amino acid sequence is: CASSRTGSTEAFF. The sequenced DNA is TGTGCCAGCAGCCGGACAGGGTCCACTGAAGCTTTCTTT.